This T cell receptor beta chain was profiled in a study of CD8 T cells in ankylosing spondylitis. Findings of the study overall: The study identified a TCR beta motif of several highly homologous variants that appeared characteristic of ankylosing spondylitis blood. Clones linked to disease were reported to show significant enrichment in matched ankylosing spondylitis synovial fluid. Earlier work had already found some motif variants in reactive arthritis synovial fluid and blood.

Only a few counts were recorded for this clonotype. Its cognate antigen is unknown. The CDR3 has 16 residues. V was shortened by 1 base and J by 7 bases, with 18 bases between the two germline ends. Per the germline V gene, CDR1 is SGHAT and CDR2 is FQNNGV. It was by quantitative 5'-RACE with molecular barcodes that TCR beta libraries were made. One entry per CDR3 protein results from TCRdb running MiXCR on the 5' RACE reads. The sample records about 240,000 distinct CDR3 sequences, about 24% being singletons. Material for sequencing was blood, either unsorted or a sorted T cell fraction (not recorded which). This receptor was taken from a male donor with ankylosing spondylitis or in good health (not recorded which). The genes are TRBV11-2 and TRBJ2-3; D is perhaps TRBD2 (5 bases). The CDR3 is CASSLVGGRHSNTQYF. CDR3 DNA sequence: TGTGCCAGCAGCTTAGTAGGAGGCCGCCACTCAAATACGCAGTATTTT. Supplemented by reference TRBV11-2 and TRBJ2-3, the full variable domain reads EAGVAQSPRYKIIEKRQSVAFWCNPISGHATLYWYQQILGQGPKLLIQFQNNGVVDDSQLPKDRFSAERLKGVDSTLKIQPAKLEDSAVYLCASSLVGGRHSNTQYFGPGTRLTVL.